Given below is one T cell receptor beta chain in context. The germline gives CDR1 KGHSH, CDR2 LQKENI. V was pared by 0 bases and J by 7 bases, with 8 bases of the junction left unmatched. The CDR3 is made up of 17 amino acids. TCRdb's table, derived via immunoSEQ multiplex PCR, lists solely in-frame clones and lacks some. The repertoire has 200,000 to 300,000 clones, around nine tenths of them found once; the top ten carry approximately 5.3%. This specimen belongs to a study of blood T cell repertoires in COVID-19. Overall study context: Whether acute or convalescent, the COVID-19 samples came from the United States, Italy and Spain. PBMCs, B-cell-depleted T cells, or T cells were the source of the cDNA or gDNA that made up the material.

The rearrangement links TRBV18 to TRBJ2-7; 14 nucleotides align to TRBD2. The receptor was derived from an older woman with COVID-19, enrolled during active disease. Source material: peripheral blood. The CDR3 DNA is TGTGCCAGCTCACCACCGATTGGACTAGCGGGAGGCTGGGAGCAGTACTTC. This encodes CASSPPIGLAGGWEQYF.